Following are 30 T cell receptor beta chains from one sample sequenced in a study of identical twins. Each CDR3 protein gets one entry after TCRdb re-called the 5' RACE reads with MiXCR. The profile shows under 900,000 distinct CDR3 sequences, roughly 18% of them singletons. The same specimen was also included in a second study, on T cells expressing NK-cell markers.

The sequenced sample was PBMCs. The receptors were gathered from a woman aged 18-35 years in good health.

The chain combines TRBV5-4 with TRBJ2-1; 13 nucleotides line up with TRBD2. J gave up 8 bases and V 2 bases, and 4 bases lay outside the gene matches. CDR3 size: 15 residues. Germline V gene sequence: CDR1 SGHNT, CDR2 YYREEE (reference sequence). CDR3 sequence reads: CASSFGTSGTDEQFF. The DNA of the CDR3 is TGTGCCAGCAGCTTCGGGACTAGCGGGACCGATGAGCAGTTCTTC.

The genes are TRBV5-1 and TRBJ2-3; 7 bases are a match to TRBD1. V gave up 2 bases and J gave up 2 bases; unmatched junction bases: 5. The CDR3 has 15 amino acids. Looked up from germline, CDR1 is SGHRS and CDR2 is YFSETQ. CDR3 protein: CASSFGTALTDTQYF. The DNA of the CDR3 is TGCGCCAGCAGCTTCGGGACAGCACTCACAGATACGCAGTATTTT.

CDR3 loop: CASSLLPWTGGYTGELFF. The CDR3 DNA sequence: TGTGCCAGCAGTTTACTCCCCTGGACAGGGGGCTACACCGGGGAGCTGTTTTTT. The chain combines TRBV12-3 or TRBV12-4 with TRBJ2-2, with TRBD1 identical over 11 bases. CDR3 length: 18 residues. Trimming at V came to 2 bases and at J to 3 bases, leaving 8 bases not matched to a gene.

Worth noting for this clonotype: One end of the junction varies from germline; a read error may be responsible. The V gene is TRBV5-1, the J gene TRBJ1-1, with a weak D call TRBD1 (6 bases). Germline CDR1 is SGHRS and CDR2 is YFSETQ. The CDR3 extends over 15 amino acids. CDR3 sequence (DNA): TGCGCCAGCAGCTTGGAACCCTTCGGGGGCACTGAAGCCTTCTTT. Amino acids: CASSLEPFGGTEAFF.

The chain is built from TRBV25-1 and TRBJ2-5, with TRBD2 identical over 13 bases. Losses at the gene ends were 7 bases for V and 7 bases for J; bases not matched to a gene: 9. The CDR3 sequence is 15 residues long. Per germline, CDR1 MGHDK and CDR2 SYGVNS. The CDR3 DNA sequence: TGTGCCAGCAAGGGACTAGCGGGACCGCGGGGGACCCAGTACTTC. Protein product: CASKGLAGPRGTQYF. Supplemented by reference TRBV25-1 and TRBJ2-5, the full variable domain reads EADIYQTPRYLVIGTGKKITLECSQTMGHDKMYWYQQDPGMELHLIHYSYGVNSTEKGDLSSESTVSRIRTEHFPLTLESARPSHTSQYLCASKGLAGPRGTQYFGPGTRLLVL.

The chain combines TRBV5-1 with TRBJ2-1; 12 nucleotides agree with TRBD2. CDR1 SGHRS and CDR2 YFSETQ come from the germline V gene. The J segment lost 7 bases and the V segment lost 6 bases, leaving 5 bases of the junction unmatched. This CDR3 is 14 amino acids long. As DNA, the CDR3 is TGCGCCAGCAACCCTAGCGGGGGGGGAAATGAGCAGTTCTTC. Encoded protein: CASNPSGGGNEQFF.

This clonotype was recorded many times. The V gene is TRBV12-3 or TRBV12-4, the J gene TRBJ2-1, with D perhaps TRBD1 (6 bases). The CDR3 contains 15 residues. Trimming left V 6 bases short and J 7 bases short, with 19 bases between. The CDR3 nucleotides are TGTGCCAGCAGAATCGGACAGCCCGGGACGAATGAGCAGTTCTTC. It is translated as CASRIGQPGTNEQFF.

This clonotype was counted only a few times. The chain carries TRBV11-2 and TRBJ2-3; perhaps TRBD1 as D (5 bases). This CDR3 spans 15 amino acids. The V end lost 0 bases, the J end lost 0 bases, and 7 bases lay between the germline ends. In germline, CDR1 is SGHAT, CDR2 FQNNGV. Here the CDR3 reads CASSLDRVSTDTQYF. CDR3 bases: TGTGCCAGCAGCTTAGACAGGGTCAGCACAGATACGCAGTATTTT.

The J gene is TRBJ1-1, the V gene TRBV6-5; 11 positions agree with TRBD1. This CDR3 spans 15 amino acids. CDR1 and CDR2 from the germline V gene are MNHEY and SVGAGI. Trimming took 2 bases from V and 5 from J; bases not matched to a gene: 4. Here the CDR3 reads CASSYDGTGGTEAFF. CDR3 nucleotide sequence: TGTGCCAGCAGTTACGATGGGACAGGGGGAACTGAAGCTTTCTTT.

There are a few counts of this clonotype. The chain carries TRBV12-3 or TRBV12-4 and TRBJ1-1; D might be TRBD1 (6 bases). The CDR3 sequence is 16 residues long. The V and J ends lost 3 bases and 5 bases respectively, with 19 bases between them. In nucleotides, the CDR3 is TGTGCCAGCAGTTTTTCCCAGCCCGGGGGCGGGACTGAAGCTTTCTTT. This encodes CASSFSQPGGGTEAFF.

The V gene is TRBV7-2, the J gene TRBJ1-6; D ambiguous. CDR3 length: 13 residues. V gave up 5 bases and J gave up 7 bases, with 9 bases separating them. Looked up from germline, CDR1 is SGHTA and CDR2 is FQGNSA. The CDR3 reads CASSPLRNSPLHF. The CDR3 bases are TGTGCCAGCAGCCCCTTACGGAATTCACCCCTCCACTTT. The variable domain in full, completed from reference TRBV7-2 and TRBJ1-6, reads GAGVSQSPSNKVTEKGKDVELRCDPISGHTALYWYRQSLGQGLEFLIYFQGNSAPDKSGLPSDRFSAERTGGSVSTLTIQRTQQEDSAVYLCASSPLRNSPLHFGNGTRLTVT.

The chain has TRBV10-3 and TRBJ1-5; 10 nucleotides align to TRBD1. This CDR3 has 14 residues. Trimming cost V 6 bases and J 7 bases; bases outside gene matches: 6. Germline V gives CDR1 ENHRY, CDR2 SYGVKD. The CDR3 region has the DNA TGTGCCATCAGCCCCGGGACAGGGGACCAGCCCCAGCATTTT. Translating gives CAISPGTGDQPQHF.

The chain uses TRBV12-3 or TRBV12-4 and TRBJ2-7, with D perhaps matching TRBD1 or TRBD2 (5 bases each). The CDR3 spans 17 residues. V lost 2 bases, J lost 1 base, and 18 bases lay in between. CDR3 protein: CASSLFGYRDGSYEQYF. CDR3 DNA: TGTGCCAGCAGTTTATTTGGTTATCGGGACGGTTCCTACGAGCAGTACTTC.

V is TRBV6-5 and J is TRBJ1-5, with 8 bases identical to TRBD1. The CDR3 has 16 amino acids. The V gene end was trimmed by 0 bases and the J gene end by 3 bases; junction bases not matched to a gene: 4. Germline CDR1 reads MNHEY; CDR2 reads SVGAGI. The CDR3 region is CASSYSGQGANQPQHF. The CDR3 region has the DNA TGTGCCAGCAGTTACTCGGGGCAGGGGGCCAATCAGCCCCAGCATTTT.

The gene calls are TRBV19 and TRBJ1-1; no clear D gene. CDR1 is LNHDA, CDR2 SQIVND, per germline (reference sequence). This CDR3 contains 13 residues. The V end was cut by 4 bases, the J end by 4 bases, with 10 bases between. The CDR3, as DNA: TGTGCCAGTAGTAGAGAGAGACCCACTGAAGCTTTCTTT. Protein sequence: CASSRERPTEAFF.

The V gene is TRBV10-2, the J gene TRBJ2-5, with no clear D. Per the germline V gene, CDR1 is WSHSY and CDR2 is SAAADI. Trimming stripped 1 base from V and 0 bases from J, with 3 bases between. The CDR3 totals 13 residues. Here the CDR3 DNA reads TGCGCCAGCAGTGAGTTGGACCAAGAGACCCAGTACTTC. Translating gives CASSELDQETQYF.

This clonotype has only a few counts. J is TRBJ1-4 and V is TRBV5-1; D may be TRBD1 (6 bases). Trimming shortened V by 2 bases and J by 0 bases, and 11 bases separated the two germline ends. The CDR3 extends over 16 amino acids. In germline, CDR1 is SGHRS, CDR2 YFSETQ. CDR3 region: CASSFAGAATNEKLFF. The CDR3, as DNA: TGCGCCAGCAGCTTCGCAGGGGCAGCAACTAATGAAAAACTGTTTTTT.

The table lists this clonotype with a few counts. The V gene is TRBV6-1, the J gene TRBJ2-2; TRBD1 matches 9 bases. Germline V CDR1 and CDR2: MNHNS, SASEGT. The V gene end was trimmed by 6 bases and the J gene end by 5 bases; junction bases not matched to a gene: 10. This CDR3 is 16 amino acids long. The CDR3 coding sequence is TGTGCCAGCAGACTTACAGGGGGCGGAAGGACCGGGGAGCTGTTTTTT. Residues: CASRLTGGGRTGELFF.

V gene TRBV18 combines with J gene TRBJ2-7; 9 nucleotides line up with TRBD2. The CDR3 extends over 15 amino acids. V lost 6 bases, J lost 2 bases, and 8 bases stayed unmatched. Per germline, CDR1 KGHSH and CDR2 LQKENI. This chain's CDR3 is CASSLTTSGTYEQYF. CDR3 DNA: TGTGCCAGCTCGCTCACGACTAGCGGAACCTACGAGCAGTACTTC.

This chain's CDR3 is CALGRSGNEQFF. The CDR3 DNA follows: TGTGCCCTGGGGCGCTCCGGCAATGAGCAGTTCTTC. The chain is built from TRBV24-1 and TRBJ2-1, with a weak D call TRBD1 (5 bases). Germline V gene data show CDR1 as KGHDR and CDR2 as SFDVKD. Deletions cut 12 bases from V and 6 bases from J, with 14 bases between. The CDR3 contains 12 residues.

V and J are TRBV7-6 and TRBJ1-4, with D possibly matching TRBD1 (5 bases). Trimming left V 0 bases short and J 8 bases short, with 13 bases between. Germline V gene data show CDR1 as SGHVS and CDR2 as FNYEAQ. The CDR3 covers 15 residues. CDR3 region: CASSLAGPGQEKLFF. The CDR3 DNA follows: TGTGCCAGCAGCTTAGCAGGGCCAGGGCAAGAAAAACTGTTTTTT.

Written as DNA, the CDR3 is TGTGCCACCAGCAGACAGGGTTCTACCGGGGAGCTGTTTTTT. Translated, it gives CATSRQGSTGELFF. The chain uses TRBV15 and TRBJ2-2; possible D gene TRBD1, 5 bases. The CDR3 is 14 amino acids. Germline-derived CDR1 and CDR2 are LNHNV and YYDKDF (reference sequence). The ends were cut back, 2 bases at V and 5 bases at J, with 9 bases in the middle.

This clonotype was observed a few times. The V and J genes are TRBV15 and TRBJ2-5; 11 bases map to TRBD2. Germline V CDR1 and CDR2: LNHNV, YYDKDF (reference sequence). J lost 5 bases, V lost 2 bases, and 4 bases had no gene match. The CDR3 runs 15 residues. The CDR3 nucleotides read TGTGCCACCAGCAGAACTAGCGGGAGATGGGAGACCCAGTACTTC. This sequence encodes CATSRTSGRWETQYF.

The gene calls are TRBV5-1 and TRBJ2-1, with D uncertain. The CDR3 runs 12 residues. The V end was cut by 0 bases, the J end by 8 bases, with 6 bases between. The germline V gene has CDR1 SGHRS and CDR2 YFSETQ. The DNA of the CDR3 is TGCGCCAGCAGCTTGGGGTACGATGAGCAGTTCTTC. This encodes CASSLGYDEQFF.

The rearrangement uses TRBV28 and TRBJ2-5; 10 bases align to TRBD2. Looked up from germline, CDR1 is MDHEN and CDR2 is SYDVKM. Trimming at V came to 2 bases and at J to 5 bases, leaving 5 bases not matched to a gene. The CDR3 sequence is 15 residues long. The CDR3 protein is CASSLTSGIGETQYF. For the CDR3, the DNA is TGTGCCAGCAGTTTAACTAGCGGGATTGGGGAGACCCAGTACTTC.

This clonotype occurred a few times. Compared with germline, one end of the junction differs, possibly owing to a read error. The chain couples TRBV27 to TRBJ2-7; the match to TRBD2 covers 7 bases. CDR3 length equals 13 residues. The germline CDR1 and CDR2 sequences are MNHEY and SMNVEV (reference sequence). The CDR3 protein is CASSPLGSGPPLF. As DNA, the CDR3 is TGTGCCAGCAGTCCCTTAGGTAGCGGGCCCCCCCTCTTC.

This clonotype appeared a few times. The V and J genes are TRBV29-1 and TRBJ2-2; no firm D call. CDR1 and CDR2 from the germline V gene are SQVTM and ANQGSEA. The V and J ends lost 8 bases and 4 bases respectively, with 8 bases between them. This CDR3 has 11 residues. The CDR3 spells CSSKITGELFF. The DNA of the CDR3 is TGCAGCTCCAAGATCACCGGGGAGCTGTTTTTT.

The chain carries TRBV20-1 and TRBJ2-5; 15 nucleotides match TRBD2. The germline V gene has CDR1 DFQATT and CDR2 SNEGSKA (reference sequence). The CDR3 runs 17 residues. The V segment lost 5 bases and the J segment 1 base; nucleotides outside the gene matches: 8. As DNA, the CDR3 is TGCAGTGCTCCCGGACTAGCGGGGGGGAATACCCAAGAGACCCAGTACTTC. It encodes CSAPGLAGGNTQETQYF.

The rearrangement uses TRBV7-8 and TRBJ2-4; 11 positions match TRBD2. The CDR3 has 14 amino acids. Germline CDR1 is SGHVS and CDR2 is FQNEAQ. V lost 5 bases, J lost 8 bases, and 5 bases stayed unmatched. CDR3 amino acids: CASSVTSGSDIQYF. CDR3 bases: TGTGCCAGCAGCGTTACTAGCGGGAGTGACATTCAGTACTTC.

This clonotype showed up many times. J is TRBJ2-5 and V is TRBV2; 7 bases map to TRBD1. Germline CDR1 SNHLY, CDR2 FYNNEI. The CDR3 runs to 13 residues. V was clipped by 11 bases and J by 5 bases; unmatched bases: 11. In DNA form, the CDR3 reads TGTGCCGCCCAGACAGGGATGTCGGAGACCCAGTACTTC. This gives the protein CAAQTGMSETQYF.